The rows below give T cell receptor beta chains drawn from one sample of a study of T cell responses to AZD1222 COVID-19 vaccine. Measured with immunoSEQ multiplex PCR; TCRdb has only the in-frame clones, and not every one. The table records fewer than 200,000 clones, 92% of them present only once. The sequencing here drew on peripheral blood, taken on day 0 of MenACWY control vaccination. The receptors here all came from an adult in good health. CDR3s include the opening cysteine and the closing phenylalanine or tryptophan. A D gene is named only where the DNA matches it firmly. The size of a clone is reported for some rows only, either as once, few or many, or as a class for expanded clones.

clone_size	j_call	v_call	d_call	cdr3_nt	cdr3_aa
-	TRBJ1-2	TRBV19	-	TGTGCCAGTAGTATAGCGGTGCGGACCTATGGCTACACCTTC	CASSIAVRTYGYTF
-	TRBJ1-3	TRBV10-3	-	TGTGCCGGCGAGACAGGATCTGGAAACACCATATATTTT	CAGETGSGNTIYF
-	TRBJ2-2	TRBV13	TRBD2	TGTGCCAGCAGCTTTGGGACTAGGGTCGGCGGGGAGCTGTTTTTT	CASSFGTRVGGELFF
-	TRBJ2-5	TRBV2	-	TGTGCCAGCACCCCTCTGCAGGGAGGAGAGACCCAGTACTTC	CASTPLQGGETQYF
-	TRBJ2-3	TRBV27	TRBD2	TGTGCCAGCAGTCCCACGCGACTAGCGGGGGGGGATACGCAGTATTTT	CASSPTRLAGGDTQYF
-	TRBJ1-1	TRBV19	-	TGTGCCAGTAGTATGACGGGGGGGTTTTCCACTGAAGCTTTCTTT	CASSMTGGFSTEAFF
-	TRBJ1-1	TRBV3-1/TRBV3-2	TRBD1	TGTGCCAGCAGCCGCAGGGGGGACGGCAACACTGAAGCTTTCTTT	CASSRRGDGNTEAFF
-	TRBJ2-1	TRBV27	TRBD1	TGTGCCAGCAGTTGGGGACAGTTGTTTGAGCAGTTCTTC	CASSWGQLFEQFF
-	TRBJ1-1	TRBV19	TRBD1	TGTGCCAGTAGAACAGGGGCCTACGCGAACACTGAAGCTTTCTTT	CASRTGAYANTEAFF
few	TRBJ2-7	TRBV2	TRBD1	TGTGCCATCTCGAGGGGACAGGGGGTCGAGCAGTACTTC	CAISRGQGVEQYF
-	TRBJ1-1	TRBV5-6	-	TGTGCCAGCAGCTTCCGGTACCAGAAAGGGAACACTGAAGCTTTCTTT	CASSFRYQKGNTEAFF
-	TRBJ2-5	TRBV29-1	-	TGCAGCGTTGACTCGACAGGCCTCCGTGAGACCCAGTACTTC	CSVDSTGLRETQYF
once	TRBJ2-7	TRBV2	-	TGTGCCAGCAGTATTGCGGCAGCCTACGAGCAGTACTTC	CASSIAAAYEQYF
-	TRBJ1-2	TRBV6-6	-	TGTGCCACCCGACCGCGAGGGGATGGCTACACCTTC	CATRPRGDGYTF
-	TRBJ2-3	TRBV30	TRBD2	TGTGCCGGACAACTAGCGGGAGATTCAGATACGCAGTATTTT	CAGQLAGDSDTQYF
-	TRBJ2-3	TRBV27	-	TGTGCCAGCAGTTTGTTAGCGACAAACACAGATACGCAGTATTTT	CASSLLATNTDTQYF
-	TRBJ2-7	TRBV11-3	TRBD2	TGTGCCAGCAGCTTAGGCCCGGGGACTAGCGGGAGTCCAATTGCCGAGCAGTACTTC	CASSLGPGTSGSPIAEQYF
-	TRBJ1-2	TRBV19	TRBD1	TGTGCCAGTAGTACCGTCCTTGGCGACAGGGGGTACCTTAAGGGTGGCTACACCTTC	CASSTVLGDRGYLKGGYTF
-	TRBJ1-2	TRBV18	TRBD1	TGTGCCAGCTCGACAGGGCTTGTCGAGTATGGCTACACCTTC	CASSTGLVEYGYTF
once	TRBJ2-1	TRBV11-1	-	TGTGCCAGCAGCCCCGGTCTAGGGAGGACGGGTAATGAGCAGTTCTTC	CASSPGLGRTGNEQFF
-	TRBJ2-5	TRBV11-3	TRBD2	TGTGCCAGCAGCTCATACTCTAGCGGGAGCGGAGAGACCCAGTACTTC	CASSSYSSGSGETQYF
-	TRBJ2-2	TRBV7-9	TRBD2	TGTGCCAGCAGCTTAGGACTAGCCTGGGGGGAGCTGTTTTTT	CASSLGLAWGELFF
-	TRBJ2-1	TRBV15	TRBD2	TGTGCCACCAGCAGGGGTGGGGGGGACTACAATGAGCAGTTCTTC	CATSRGGGDYNEQFF
-	TRBJ1-1	TRBV7-9	TRBD1	TGTGCCAGCAGCTTAGGACAGGGAAAGAACACTGAAGCTTTCTTT	CASSLGQGKNTEAFF
-	TRBJ2-2	TRBV10-3	TRBD2	TGTGCCATGCTAGCGGGAGTGGGCGGGGAGCTGTTTTTT	CAMLAGVGGELFF
-	TRBJ1-4	TRBV2	-	TGTGCCAGCAGGACCCCCATGGCAGGGCTGCAAGAAAAACTGTTTTTT	CASRTPMAGLQEKLFF
-	TRBJ2-7	TRBV3-1/TRBV3-2	TRBD2	TGTGCCAGCAGCCAGACATTACTAGCGGGAGACGAGCAGTACTTC	CASSQTLLAGDEQYF
-	TRBJ2-3	TRBV28	TRBD1	TGTGCCAGCAGGGTCGACAGGGCCAGCACAGATACGCAGTATTTT	CASRVDRASTDTQYF
-	TRBJ2-7	TRBV30	TRBD2	TGTGCCTGGAGTCGGGGGGGAGGTTACGAGCAGTACTTC	CAWSRGGGYEQYF
-	TRBJ1-2	TRBV4-3	TRBD1	TGCGCCAGCAGCCAAGAAGACAGGGGGAACTATGGCTACACCTTC	CASSQEDRGNYGYTF
few	TRBJ2-7	TRBV13	-	TGTGCCAGCAGCTTAGTGCAGGGGCGGCGGGTCGAGCAGTACTTC	CASSLVQGRRVEQYF
-	TRBJ2-3	TRBV7-7	-	TGTGCTAGCAGCTTAGACACCAGTGGCGATACGCAGTATTTT	CASSLDTSGDTQYF
-	TRBJ1-5	TRBV7-9	-	TGTGCCAGCAGCAGGGAGGCAATCAGCCCCCAGCATTTT	CASSREAISPQHF
-	TRBJ1-1	TRBV28	-	TGTGCCAGCAGTTCAGGGGAGAGGTACACTGAAGCTTTCTTT	CASSSGERYTEAFF
-	TRBJ1-3	TRBV19	-	TGTGCCAGTAAGACGGGACTTATTTCCCATGGAAACACCATATATTTT	CASKTGLISHGNTIYF
once	TRBJ2-2	TRBV28	TRBD1	TGTGCCAGCAGACTACAAGGACAGGGAAACACCGGGGAGCTGTTTTTT	CASRLQGQGNTGELFF
-	TRBJ2-3	TRBV7-3	-	TGTGCCAGCAGCCCCGACAGCGGTAGCACAGATACGCAGTATTTT	CASSPDSGSTDTQYF
-	TRBJ2-4	TRBV28	-	TGTGCCAGCAGTTTATATATGGGATTAGCCAAAAACATTCAGTACTTC	CASSLYMGLAKNIQYF
-	TRBJ2-3	TRBV18	-	TGTGCCAGCACGCCGGGGGCAGATACGCAGTATTTT	CASTPGADTQYF
-	TRBJ1-4	TRBV29-1	-	TGCAGCGTTGGGGCCAGTTCAACTAATGAAAAACTGTTTTTT	CSVGASSTNEKLFF
-	TRBJ1-2	TRBV3-1/TRBV3-2	TRBD1	TGTGCCAGCAGCCAAAAAAGTCGGGACAGCTATGGCTACACCTTC	CASSQKSRDSYGYTF
-	TRBJ1-5	TRBV3-1/TRBV3-2	TRBD1	TGTGCCAGCAGCCACCAGGGGGGCGGACAGCCCCAGCATTTT	CASSHQGGGQPQHF
-	TRBJ1-2	TRBV19	-	TGTGCTGCAGGGGGCTACACCTTC	CAAGGYTF
-	TRBJ2-1	TRBV2	TRBD1	TGTGCCAGCAGAATGGACAGGGCCTACAATGAGCAGTTCTTC	CASRMDRAYNEQFF
-	TRBJ2-7	TRBV27	TRBD1	TGTGCCAGCAGTCCGAGGGGGCCCACAGGCTACGAGCAGTACTTC	CASSPRGPTGYEQYF
-	TRBJ2-5	TRBV11-2	-	TGTGCCAGCAGCTTAGCCGGGCGGGAGACCCAGTACTTC	CASSLAGRETQYF
-	TRBJ2-1	TRBV30	-	TGTGCCTGGAGCCGGGGGGCCCTAAACAATGAGCAGTTCTTC	CAWSRGALNNEQFF
-	TRBJ2-1	TRBV11-2	-	TGTGCCAGCAGCTCCCTTATAGTACTAGGGACCAATGAGCAGTTCTTC	CASSSLIVLGTNEQFF
-	TRBJ1-2	TRBV2	-	TGTGCCAGCAGTGGGCACACTCCAGGGTTTTATGGCTACACCTTC	CASSGHTPGFYGYTF
-	TRBJ1-2	TRBV19	-	TGTGCCAGTAGTATCTTGGGTTCGGGGGGCTATGGCTACACCTTC	CASSILGSGGYGYTF
once	TRBJ2-5	TRBV27	-	TGTGCCAGCAGTTTATCGATCCAAGAGACCCAGTACTTC	CASSLSIQETQYF